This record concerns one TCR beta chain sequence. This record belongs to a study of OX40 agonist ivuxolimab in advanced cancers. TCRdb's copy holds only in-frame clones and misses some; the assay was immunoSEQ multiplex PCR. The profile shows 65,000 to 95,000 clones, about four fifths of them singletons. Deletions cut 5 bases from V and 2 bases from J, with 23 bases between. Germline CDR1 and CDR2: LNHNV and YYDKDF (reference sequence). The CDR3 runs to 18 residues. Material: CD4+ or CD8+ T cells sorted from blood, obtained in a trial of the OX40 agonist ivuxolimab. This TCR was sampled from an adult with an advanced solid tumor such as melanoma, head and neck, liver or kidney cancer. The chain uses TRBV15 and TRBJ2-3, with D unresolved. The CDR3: CATSASSSSPRVTDTQYF. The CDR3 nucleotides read TGTGCCACCAGCGCCTCGAGCTCTTCCCCCCGCGTCACAGATACGCAGTATTTT.